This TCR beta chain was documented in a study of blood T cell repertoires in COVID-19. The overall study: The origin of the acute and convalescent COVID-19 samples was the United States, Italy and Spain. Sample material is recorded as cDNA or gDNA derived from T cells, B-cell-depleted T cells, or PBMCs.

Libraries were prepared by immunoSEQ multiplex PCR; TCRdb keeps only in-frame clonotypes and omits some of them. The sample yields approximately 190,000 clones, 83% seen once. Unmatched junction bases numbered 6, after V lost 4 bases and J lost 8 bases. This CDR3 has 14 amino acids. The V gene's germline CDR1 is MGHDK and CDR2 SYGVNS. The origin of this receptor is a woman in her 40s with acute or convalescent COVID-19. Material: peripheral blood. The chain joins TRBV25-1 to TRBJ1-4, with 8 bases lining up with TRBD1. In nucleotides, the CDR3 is TGTGCCAGCAGTGTTCAGGGGGCGGGAGAAAAACTGTTTTTT. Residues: CASSVQGAGEKLFF.